The sequence of this TCR beta chain was determined in a study of T-cell memory formation after mild COVID-19. Across the study: TCR clustering was largely donor specific. Whole-study results and caveats: The study found contracting CD4+ clones mainly in CM and EM and contracting CD8+ clones in EMRA. Within pre-infection memory, some responding clones were found, suggesting cross-reactive memory joined.

From germline, CDR1 is SEHNR and CDR2 FQNEAQ (reference sequence). J was trimmed by 7 bases and V by 3 bases; bases with no gene match: 6. CDR3 size: 14 residues. Using constant-segment primers, 5'RACE produced TCR alpha and TCR beta cDNA libraries carrying sample barcodes and UMIs. TCRdb independently ran MiXCR on the 5' RACE reads; one entry per CDR3 protein. The data show around 440,000 distinct CDR3 sequences, 15% to 20% seen once. This clonotype turned up a few times. Its antigen is not known. The chain employs TRBV7-9 and TRBJ2-7; 10 positions agree with TRBD1. The clonotype was recovered from an adult woman who had mild COVID-19 (a few samples of this study predate the infection). Cell type and time point are not known. Sequenced input: PBMCs or a T cell subset sorted from them (not recorded which). CDR3 loop: CASSLGQGLEEQYF. CDR3 nucleotide sequence: TGTGCCAGCAGCTTGGGACAGGGGTTAGAGGAGCAGTACTTC.